This T cell receptor (beta chain) stems from a study of T cells after yellow fever vaccination. As for the study in general: Fractions of low cell number were prepared using SMART-Seq v4 Ultra Low Input. Study-wide points: Post-booster repertoires contained most primary-vaccination clones again (96% CD4, roughly 91% CD8). Overall, a small share of clonotypes was seen in both CD4 and CD8 compartments.

The study made its TCR cDNA through 5'RACE template switching. That step introduced a universal primer site along with UMIs. TCRdb analysed the 5' RACE reads with MiXCR anew, one entry per CDR3 protein. This table has a few hundred thousand distinct CDR3 sequences, around 12% appearing once. Regarding this clonotype: Its target is unknown.

Germline CDR1 is MNHEY and CDR2 is SVGAGI. The CDR3 contains 16 residues. V was pared by 8 bases and J by 4 bases, with 14 bases of the junction left unmatched. The sample here was CD4+ T cells sorted from PBMCs, taken 15 days after the yellow fever booster vaccination. The chain couples TRBV6-5 to TRBJ2-1; 7 bases align to TRBD1. The TCR sequence derives from a man between 18 and 35 years old who received the YFV17D yellow fever vaccine. The CDR3 protein is CASQRAAAGGYNEQFF. The CDR3 nucleotides read TGTGCCAGCCAAAGGGCTGCGGCAGGGGGATACAATGAGCAGTTCTTC.